Listed here are 29 T cell receptor beta chains from one sample, sequenced in a study of blood T cell repertoires in COVID-19. The repertoire was sequenced with immunoSEQ multiplex PCR; TCRdb's copy has only in-frame clones and lacks some. This table holds fewer than 350,000 clones, around nine tenths found once. Specimen: peripheral blood. These TCRs come from an older woman with COVID-19, enrolled during active disease.

This rearrangement joins TRBV25-1 to TRBJ1-2; 8 bases are a match to TRBD1. The CDR3 consists of 13 residues. J lost 7 bases, V lost 6 bases, and 7 bases had no gene match. Germline assignment: CDR1 MGHDK and CDR2 SYGVNS. CDR3: CASRSTGVVGYTF. For the CDR3, the DNA is TGTGCCAGCAGGTCGACAGGGGTGGTTGGCTACACCTTC.

This clone was counted once. The chain uses TRBV2 and TRBJ1-2; D might be TRBD1 (5 bases). V shed 8 bases and J shed 7 bases, with 17 bases lying between them. The CDR3 length is 13 residues. Per the germline V gene, CDR1 is SNHLY and CDR2 is FYNNEI. The CDR3, as DNA: TGTGCCAGCGGAACCCTTCCGGGGGTTGGCTACACCTTC. Translated, it gives CASGTLPGVGYTF.

The CDR3 region is CASSPGHPYNEQFF. CDR3 bases: TGTGCCAGCTCACCTGGGCACCCCTACAATGAGCAGTTCTTC. The J gene is TRBJ2-1, the V gene TRBV18; D gene unclear. The V gene lost 3 bases and the J gene lost 2 bases, with 8 bases spanning the gap. The CDR3 spans 14 residues. Germline V CDR1 and CDR2: KGHSH, LQKENI.

In this sample, this clone turned up once. J is TRBJ1-1 and V is TRBV30; 9 bases fit TRBD1. This CDR3 is 16 amino acids long. Trimming cost V 5 bases and J 4 bases; bases outside gene matches: 14. CDR1 and CDR2 from the germline V gene are GTSNPN and SVGIG (reference sequence). The CDR3 sequence: CAWLPGQGLAGTEAFF. As DNA, the CDR3 is TGTGCCTGGCTTCCGGGACAGGGTCTCGCCGGCACTGAAGCTTTCTTT.

This chain links TRBV28 with TRBJ1-2; D is perhaps TRBD1 (6 bases). The germline V gene encodes CDR1 MDHEN and CDR2 SYDVKM. V lost 5 bases and J lost 5, with 15 bases in between. This CDR3 has 14 residues. CDR3 bases: TGTGCCAGCAGTACCGGGGGGCAGCGGTATGGCTACACCTTC. It is translated as CASSTGGQRYGYTF.

The chain combines TRBV29-1 with TRBJ2-1, with 11 bases lining up with TRBD2. CDR3 length: 14 residues. V lost 7 bases and J lost 7; bases outside the gene matches: 9. The germline V gene encodes CDR1 SQVTM and CDR2 ANQGSEA. The CDR3 is CSGTSGGVQNEQFF. CDR3 sequence (DNA): TGCAGCGGTACTAGCGGGGGTGTACAAAATGAGCAGTTCTTC.

V and J are TRBV6-5 and TRBJ2-7; 7 bases agree with TRBD1. Trimming at V came to 0 bases and at J to 3 bases, leaving 5 bases not matched to a gene. This CDR3 comprises 15 residues. Germline assignment: CDR1 MNHEY and CDR2 SVGAGI. CDR3: CASSYSGQGVYEQYF. The CDR3 coding sequence is TGTGCCAGCAGTTACTCCGGGCAGGGGGTCTACGAGCAGTACTTC.

The rearrangement links TRBV6-2 or TRBV6-3 to TRBJ2-1; no definite D call. This CDR3 spans 16 amino acids. Trimming cost V 0 bases and J 2 bases, with 11 bases left between them. Germline V gene data show CDR1 as MNHEY and CDR2 as SVGEGT. The CDR3 sequence is CASSYSPRDTYNEQFF. CDR3 coding DNA: TGTGCCAGCAGTTACTCGCCCCGTGACACCTACAATGAGCAGTTCTTC.

The chain is built from TRBV6-2 or TRBV6-3 and TRBJ2-3; 10 bases line up with TRBD2. CDR3 length: 16 residues. Germline trimming cut 3 bases from V and 11 bases from J; bases unmatched to any gene: 14. The V gene's germline CDR1 is MNHEY and CDR2 SVGEGT. CDR3 protein: CASSYNSQRGGAEQYF. CDR3 DNA sequence: TGTGCCAGCAGTTATAATTCCCAGCGGGGGGGGGCGGAGCAGTATTTT.

This clone was picked up one time. V usage is TRBV28 and J usage is TRBJ1-4, with 9 bases aligning to TRBD1. Trimming at V came to 2 bases and at J to 5 bases, leaving 6 bases not matched to a gene. CDR1 and CDR2 from the germline V gene are MDHEN and SYDVKM. The CDR3 contains 16 residues. The CDR3 here is CASSLPGTGMNEKLFF. CDR3 nucleotide sequence: TGTGCCAGCAGTTTACCCGGGACAGGGATGAATGAAAAACTGTTTTTT. The whole variable domain, remainder taken from reference TRBV28 and TRBJ1-4, is DVKVTQSSRYLVKRTGEKVFLECVQDMDHENMFWYRQDPGLGLRLIYFSYDVKMKEKGDIPEGYSVSREKKERFSLILESASTNQTSMYLCASSLPGTGMNEKLFFGSGTQLSVL.

CDR3 region: CSASLAGRKNQPQHF. The CDR3 bases are TGCAGTGCTAGTCTGGCCGGGAGAAAGAATCAGCCCCAGCATTTT. V gene TRBV20-1 combines with J gene TRBJ1-5; no clear D gene. Germline CDR1 DFQATT, CDR2 SNEGSKA (reference sequence). V was shortened by 3 bases and J by 4 bases, with 16 bases between the two germline ends. This CDR3 contains 15 residues.

The gene calls are TRBV24-1 and TRBJ1-5; D unresolved. The CDR3 contains 14 residues. V was trimmed by 4 bases and J by 12 bases, leaving 18 bases between them. Germline assignment: CDR1 KGHDR and CDR2 SFDVKD. CDR3 nucleotides: TGTGCCACCAGTGAAGCCGGATTTTTAGCCGGCCAGCATTTT. Residues: CATSEAGFLAGQHF.

This chain joins TRBV6-5 and TRBJ1-2, with 8 positions matching TRBD1. Germline V gives CDR1 MNHEY, CDR2 SVGAGI. J lost 8 bases, V lost 6 bases, and 11 bases had no gene match. This CDR3 has 14 amino acids. CDR3 protein: CASRPRTGILGYTF. As DNA, the CDR3 is TGTGCCAGCAGACCCCGGACAGGGATTTTAGGCTACACCTTC.

The chain recombines TRBV7-9 with TRBJ1-2; 10 bases match TRBD1. CDR3 length: 14 residues. Germline assignment: CDR1 SEHNR and CDR2 FQNEAQ (reference sequence). Germline trimming cut 3 bases from V and 6 bases from J; bases unmatched to any gene: 4. In nucleotides, the CDR3 is TGTGCCAGCAGCTTTACCGGGACAGGGGATGGCTACACCTTC. Translated: CASSFTGTGDGYTF.

The gene calls are TRBV5-1 and TRBJ2-7, with 7 bases that match TRBD1. The CDR3 covers 16 residues. J lost 0 bases, V lost 0 bases, and 6 bases had no gene match. CDR1 and CDR2 from the germline V gene are SGHRS and YFSETQ. The CDR3 nucleotides read TGCGCCAGCAGCTTGGGGGGGACAGCTTTCTCCTACGAGCAGTACTTC. Amino acids: CASSLGGTAFSYEQYF.

A single count supports this clone. The V and J genes are TRBV19 and TRBJ1-1, with 9 positions matching TRBD1. Losses at the gene ends were 5 bases for V and 0 bases for J; bases not matched to a gene: 16. Germline values: CDR1 LNHDA, CDR2 SQIVND (reference sequence). CDR3 length equals 19 residues. The CDR3 is CASSVQGQGLRGMNTEAFF. The CDR3 nucleotides read TGTGCCAGTAGTGTCCAGGGACAGGGCCTACGGGGTATGAACACTGAAGCTTTCTTT.

The J gene is TRBJ1-1, the V gene TRBV5-1, with D possibly TRBD1 on 6 matching bases. Trimming removed 4 bases at V and 3 bases at J, with 13 bases between. Germline V gene sequence: CDR1 SGHRS, CDR2 YFSETQ. The CDR3 has 14 amino acids. CDR3: CASSTGTLDTEAFF. CDR3 bases: TGCGCCAGCAGCACCGGGACACTTGACACTGAAGCTTTCTTT.

The gene calls are TRBV27 and TRBJ2-7; D perhaps matches TRBD2 (6 bases). This CDR3 is 11 amino acids long. The V gene lost 6 bases and the J gene lost 7 bases, with 10 bases spanning the gap. Germline V CDR1 and CDR2: MNHEY, SMNVEV (reference sequence). CDR3: CASSRAGEQYF. For the CDR3, the DNA is TGTGCCAGCAGCAGGGCGGGGGAGCAGTACTTC.

This clone turned up a few times. The chain couples TRBV7-9 to TRBJ1-5; D possibly corresponds to TRBD1 (5 bases). V lost 0 bases and J 4 bases, leaving 7 bases between the germline ends. This CDR3 is 14 amino acids long. Germline V gives CDR1 SEHNR, CDR2 FQNEAQ (reference sequence). CDR3 loop: CASSLATVNQPQHF. The CDR3 DNA reads as TGTGCCAGCAGCTTAGCGACAGTGAATCAGCCCCAGCATTTT. The variable domain in full, with the rest retrieved from reference TRBV7-9 and TRBJ1-5, is DTGVSQNPRHKITKRGQNVTFRCDPISEHNRLYWYRQTLGQGPEFLTYFQNEAQLEKSRLLSDRFSAERPKGSFSTLEIQRTEQGDSAMYLCASSLATVNQPQHFGDGTRLSIL.

This sequence joins TRBV27 and TRBJ1-1, with a weak D call TRBD1 (5 bases). Germline CDR1 and CDR2: MNHEY and SMNVEV (reference sequence). V was shortened by 3 bases and J by 5 bases, with 13 bases between the two germline ends. The CDR3 extends over 14 amino acids. CDR3 residues: CASSFSGGRTEAFF. The CDR3 DNA follows: TGTGCCAGCAGTTTCTCGGGGGGTAGGACTGAAGCTTTCTTT.

The gene calls are TRBV29-1 and TRBJ1-2; no definite D call. This CDR3 is 14 amino acids long. Trimming shortened V by 6 bases and J by 0 bases, and 14 bases separated the two germline ends. CDR1 SQVTM and CDR2 ANQGSEA come from the germline V gene. The CDR3 DNA reads as TGCAGCGTGGGCGAGGGCTATCCTAACTATGGCTACACCTTC. The encoded protein is CSVGEGYPNYGYTF.

The chain joins TRBV2 to TRBJ2-3; D possibly corresponds to TRBD1 (6 bases). Germline V CDR1 and CDR2: SNHLY, FYNNEI. The CDR3 consists of 15 residues. V gave up 4 bases and J gave up 2 bases, with 13 bases separating them. This CDR3 is CASSVGAPNTDTQYF. The CDR3 nucleotides are TGTGCCAGCAGTGTGGGGGCCCCGAACACAGATACGCAGTATTTT. The full variable domain, with the rest looked up from reference TRBV2 and TRBJ2-3, is EPEVTQTPSHQVTQMGQEVILRCVPISNHLYFYWYRQILGQKVEFLVSFYNNEISEKSEIFDDQFSVERPDGSNFTLKIRSTKLEDSAMYFCASSVGAPNTDTQYFGPGTRLTVL.

V gene TRBV4-2 combines with J gene TRBJ1-3, with D possibly being TRBD1 (5 bases). Germline V gene data show CDR1 as LGHNA and CDR2 as YNFKEQ. The CDR3 has 16 amino acids. The V and J ends lost 1 base and 3 bases respectively, with 13 bases between them. The CDR3 region has the DNA TGTGCCAGCAGCCAAGGGGAGGGGCTCGGTGGAAACACCATATATTTT. As protein: CASSQGEGLGGNTIYF.

The rearrangement joins TRBV4-1 to TRBJ2-2; TRBD1 is a possible D gene (5 bases). The germline gives CDR1 MGHRA, CDR2 YSYEKL. With 0 bases removed from V and 4 bases from J, the gap between germline ends came to 9 bases. The CDR3 contains 15 residues. Written as DNA, the CDR3 is TGCGCCAGCAGCCAAGATTATAGGGGCACCGGGGAGCTGTTTTTT. This encodes CASSQDYRGTGELFF.

The chain has TRBV12-5 and TRBJ2-1; TRBD2 agrees at 11 bases. J was trimmed by 12 bases and V by 6 bases; bases with no gene match: 4. CDR1 is LGHNT, CDR2 FRNRAP, per germline. The CDR3 covers 12 residues. This CDR3 is CASGTGTSGQFF. The DNA for the CDR3 is TGTGCTAGTGGAACCGGGACTAGCGGGCAGTTCTTC.

The J gene is TRBJ1-2, the V gene TRBV12-5, with a tentative D call TRBD1 (5 bases). Germline CDR1 reads LGHNT; CDR2 reads FRNRAP. Between the trimmed V and J ends, which lost 10 bases and 8 bases, there was a span of 14 bases. This CDR3 region has 11 residues. The chain's CDR3 is CATGTGQGYTF. The CDR3 bases are TGTGCTACCGGGACTGGGCAGGGCTACACCTTC. Combining the CDR3 with reference TRBV12-5 and TRBJ1-2 gives the whole variable domain DARVTQTPRHKVTEMGQEVTMRCQPILGHNTVFWYRQTMMQGLELLAYFRNRAPLDDSGMPKDRFSAEMPDATLATLKIQPSEPRDSAVYFCATGTGQGYTFGSGTRLTVV.

V and J are TRBV18 and TRBJ1-2, with D unclear. The CDR3 runs 17 residues. CDR1 and CDR2 from the germline V gene are KGHSH and LQKENI. Trimming pared 0 bases from V and 0 bases from J, leaving 14 bases between. The chain's CDR3 is CASSPPGSALANYGYTF. In nucleotides, the CDR3 is TGTGCCAGCTCACCACCCGGGTCTGCTCTAGCTAACTATGGCTACACCTTC.

The genes are TRBV5-5 and TRBJ1-4, with 8 bases identical to TRBD1. Germline loops: CDR1 SGHKS, CDR2 YYEKEE (reference sequence). This CDR3 has 19 residues. V was clipped by 4 bases and J by 8 bases; unmatched bases: 22. The CDR3 coding sequence is TGTGCCAGCAGCGTGAGGACAGGGAAAGGGCCCCACGGAACAGAAAAACTGTTTTTT. Translation gives CASSVRTGKGPHGTEKLFF. Supplemented by reference TRBV5-5 and TRBJ1-4, the full variable domain reads DAGVTQSPTHLIKTRGQQVTLRCSPISGHKSVSWYQQVLGQGPQFIFQYYEKEERGRGNFPDRFSARQFPNYSSELNVNALLLGDSALYLCASSVRTGKGPHGTEKLFFGSGTQLSVL.

The chain joins TRBV5-6 to TRBJ1-2; 8 bases map to TRBD1. This CDR3 contains 14 residues. Germline CDR1 reads SGHDT; CDR2 reads YYEEEE. V lost 6 bases and J lost 7; bases outside the gene matches: 11. The CDR3 DNA reads as TGTGCCAGCATCCCTTGGGACAGGACCTCTGGCTACACCTTC. Amino acids: CASIPWDRTSGYTF. Looking up the rest from reference TRBV5-6 and TRBJ1-2 gives the full variable domain: DAGVTQSPTHLIKTRGQQVTLRCSPKSGHDTVSWYQQALGQGPQFIFQYYEEEERQRGNFPDRFSGHQFPNYSSELNVNALLLGDSALYLCASIPWDRTSGYTFGSGTRLTVV.